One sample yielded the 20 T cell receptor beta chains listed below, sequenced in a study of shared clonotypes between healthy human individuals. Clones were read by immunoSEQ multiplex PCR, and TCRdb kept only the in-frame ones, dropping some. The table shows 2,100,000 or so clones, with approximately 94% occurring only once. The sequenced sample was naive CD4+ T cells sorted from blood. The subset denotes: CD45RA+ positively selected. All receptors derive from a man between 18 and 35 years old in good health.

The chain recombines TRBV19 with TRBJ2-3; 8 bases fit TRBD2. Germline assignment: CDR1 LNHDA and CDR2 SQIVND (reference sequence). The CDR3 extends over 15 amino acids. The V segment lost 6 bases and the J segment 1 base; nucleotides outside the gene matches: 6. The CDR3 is CASRSNSGGTDTQYF. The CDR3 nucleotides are TGTGCCAGTAGGAGCAATAGCGGGGGCACAGATACGCAGTATTTT.

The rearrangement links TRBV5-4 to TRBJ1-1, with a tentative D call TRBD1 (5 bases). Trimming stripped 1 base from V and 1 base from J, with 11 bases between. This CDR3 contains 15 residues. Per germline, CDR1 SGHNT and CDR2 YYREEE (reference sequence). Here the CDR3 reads CASSLIEGENTEAFF. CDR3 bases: TGTGCCAGCAGCTTGATCGAAGGGGAGAACACTGAAGCTTTCTTT.

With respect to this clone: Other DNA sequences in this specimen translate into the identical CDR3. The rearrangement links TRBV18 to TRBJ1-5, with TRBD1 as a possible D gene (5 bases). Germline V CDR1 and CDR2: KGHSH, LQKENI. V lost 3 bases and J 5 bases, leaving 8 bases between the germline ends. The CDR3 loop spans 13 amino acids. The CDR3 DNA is TGTGCCAGCTCACCGGGGGTGGATCAGCCCCAGCATTTT. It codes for CASSPGVDQPQHF.

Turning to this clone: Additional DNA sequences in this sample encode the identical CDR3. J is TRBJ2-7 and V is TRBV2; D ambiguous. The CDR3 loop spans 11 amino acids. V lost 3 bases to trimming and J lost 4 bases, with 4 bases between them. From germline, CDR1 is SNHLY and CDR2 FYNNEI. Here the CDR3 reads CASSEGYEQYF. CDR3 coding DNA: TGTGCCAGCAGTGAGGGTTACGAGCAGTACTTC.

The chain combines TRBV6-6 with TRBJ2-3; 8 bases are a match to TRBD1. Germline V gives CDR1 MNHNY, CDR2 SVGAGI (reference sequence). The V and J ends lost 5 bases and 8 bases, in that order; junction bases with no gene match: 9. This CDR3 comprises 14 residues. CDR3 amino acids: CASSTGTGALTQYF. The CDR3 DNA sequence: TGTGCCAGCAGTACCGGGACAGGCGCGCTTACGCAGTATTTT.

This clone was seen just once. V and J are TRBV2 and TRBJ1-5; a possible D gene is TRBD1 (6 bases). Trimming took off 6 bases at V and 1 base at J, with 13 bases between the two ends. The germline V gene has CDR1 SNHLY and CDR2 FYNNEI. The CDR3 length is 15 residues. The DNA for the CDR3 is TGTGCCAGCAGGGAGACAGGTAGGAGCAATCAGCCCCAGCATTTT. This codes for CASRETGRSNQPQHF.

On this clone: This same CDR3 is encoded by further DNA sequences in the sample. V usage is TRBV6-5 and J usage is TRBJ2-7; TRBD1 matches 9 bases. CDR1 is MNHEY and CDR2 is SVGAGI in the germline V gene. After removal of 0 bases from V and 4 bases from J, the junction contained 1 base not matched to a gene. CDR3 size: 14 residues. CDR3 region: CASSYSGQGYEQYF. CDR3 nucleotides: TGTGCCAGCAGTTACTCGGGACAGGGATACGAGCAGTACTTC.

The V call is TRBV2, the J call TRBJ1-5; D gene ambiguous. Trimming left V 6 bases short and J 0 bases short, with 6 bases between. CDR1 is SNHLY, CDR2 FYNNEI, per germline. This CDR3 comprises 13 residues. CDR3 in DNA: TGTGCCAGCAGCCAGTATAGCAATCAGCCCCAGCATTTT. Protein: CASSQYSNQPQHF. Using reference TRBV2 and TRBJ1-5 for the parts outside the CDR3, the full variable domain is EPEVTQTPSHQVTQMGQEVILRCVPISNHLYFYWYRQILGQKVEFLVSFYNNEISEKSEIFDDQFSVERPDGSNFTLKIRSTKLEDSAMYFCASSQYSNQPQHFGDGTRLSIL.

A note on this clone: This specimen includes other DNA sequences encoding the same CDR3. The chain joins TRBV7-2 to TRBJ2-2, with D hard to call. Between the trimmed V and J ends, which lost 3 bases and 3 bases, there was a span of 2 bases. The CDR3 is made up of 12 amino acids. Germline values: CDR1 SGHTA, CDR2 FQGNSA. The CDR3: CASSFHTGELFF. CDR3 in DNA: TGTGCCAGCAGCTTTCACACCGGGGAGCTGTTTTTT.

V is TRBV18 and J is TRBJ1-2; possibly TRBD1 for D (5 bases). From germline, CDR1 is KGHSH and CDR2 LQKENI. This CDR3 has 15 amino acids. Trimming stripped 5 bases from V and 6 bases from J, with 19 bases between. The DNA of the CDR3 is TGTGCCAGCTCAGAGGGGTGGAATCCTTTGGATGGCTACACCTTC. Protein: CASSEGWNPLDGYTF.

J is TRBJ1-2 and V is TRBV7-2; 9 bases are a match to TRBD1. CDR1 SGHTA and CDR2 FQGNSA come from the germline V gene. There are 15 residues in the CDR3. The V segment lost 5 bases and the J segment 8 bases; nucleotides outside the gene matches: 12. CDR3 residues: CASSPGQGGSGGYTF. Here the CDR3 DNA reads TGTGCCAGCAGCCCGGGACAGGGCGGTTCGGGAGGCTACACCTTC. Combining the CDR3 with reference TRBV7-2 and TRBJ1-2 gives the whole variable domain GAGVSQSPSNKVTEKGKDVELRCDPISGHTALYWYRQSLGQGLEFLIYFQGNSAPDKSGLPSDRFSAERTGGSVSTLTIQRTQQEDSAVYLCASSPGQGGSGGYTFGSGTRLTVV.

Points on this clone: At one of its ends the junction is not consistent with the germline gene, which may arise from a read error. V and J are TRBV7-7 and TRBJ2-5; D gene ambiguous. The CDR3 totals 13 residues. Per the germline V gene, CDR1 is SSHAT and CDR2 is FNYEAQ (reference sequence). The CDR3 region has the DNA TGTGCTAGCAGCTTGCTACCTCAAGAGACCCAGTACTTC. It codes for CASSLLPQETQYF.

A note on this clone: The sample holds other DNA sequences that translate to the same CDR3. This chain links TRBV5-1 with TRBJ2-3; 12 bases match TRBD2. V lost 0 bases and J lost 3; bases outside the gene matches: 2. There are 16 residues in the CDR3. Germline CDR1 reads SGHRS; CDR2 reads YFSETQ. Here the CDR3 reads CASSLATSGGTDTQYF. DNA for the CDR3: TGCGCCAGCAGCTTGGCGACTAGCGGGGGAACAGATACGCAGTATTTT.

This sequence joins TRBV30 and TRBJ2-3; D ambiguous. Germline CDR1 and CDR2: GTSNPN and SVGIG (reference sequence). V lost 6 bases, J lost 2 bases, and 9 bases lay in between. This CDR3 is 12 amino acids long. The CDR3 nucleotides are TGTGCCTGTACGAAGACCACAGATACGCAGTATTTT. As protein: CACTKTTDTQYF.

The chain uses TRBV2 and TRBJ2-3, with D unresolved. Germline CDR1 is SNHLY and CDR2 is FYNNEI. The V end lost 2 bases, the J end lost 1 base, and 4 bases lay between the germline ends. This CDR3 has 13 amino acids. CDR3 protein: CASSELGTDTQYF. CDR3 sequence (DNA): TGTGCCAGCAGTGAATTGGGCACAGATACGCAGTATTTT.

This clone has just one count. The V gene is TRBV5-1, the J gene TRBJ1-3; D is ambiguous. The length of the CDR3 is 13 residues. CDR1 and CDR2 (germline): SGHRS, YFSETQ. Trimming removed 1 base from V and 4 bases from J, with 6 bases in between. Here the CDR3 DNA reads TGCGCCAGCAGCTTGTTGCGGGGAAACACCATATATTTT. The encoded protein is CASSLLRGNTIYF. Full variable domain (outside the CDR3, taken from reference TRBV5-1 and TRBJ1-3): KAGVTQTPRYLIKTRGQQVTLSCSPISGHRSVSWYQQTPGQGLQFLFEYFSETQRNKGNFPGRFSGRQFSNSRSEMNVSTLELGDSALYLCASSLLRGNTIYFGEGSWLTVV.

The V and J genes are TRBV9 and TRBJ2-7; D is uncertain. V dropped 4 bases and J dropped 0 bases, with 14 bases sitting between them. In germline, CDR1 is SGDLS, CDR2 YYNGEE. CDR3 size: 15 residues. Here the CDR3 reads CASSPGQFSSYEQYF. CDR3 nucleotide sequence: TGTGCCAGCAGCCCCGGCCAATTCAGCTCCTACGAGCAGTACTTC. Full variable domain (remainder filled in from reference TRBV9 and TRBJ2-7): DSGVTQTPKHLITATGQRVTLRCSPRSGDLSVYWYQQSLDQGLQFLIQYYNGEERAKGNILERFSAQQFPDLHSELNLSSLELGDSALYFCASSPGQFSSYEQYFGPGTRLTVT.

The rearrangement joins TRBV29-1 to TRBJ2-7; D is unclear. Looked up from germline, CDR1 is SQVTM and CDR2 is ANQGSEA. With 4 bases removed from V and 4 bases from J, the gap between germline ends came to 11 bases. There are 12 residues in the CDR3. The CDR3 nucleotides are TGCAGCGTTGCGACGTCGTCTTACGAGCAGTACTTC. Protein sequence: CSVATSSYEQYF.

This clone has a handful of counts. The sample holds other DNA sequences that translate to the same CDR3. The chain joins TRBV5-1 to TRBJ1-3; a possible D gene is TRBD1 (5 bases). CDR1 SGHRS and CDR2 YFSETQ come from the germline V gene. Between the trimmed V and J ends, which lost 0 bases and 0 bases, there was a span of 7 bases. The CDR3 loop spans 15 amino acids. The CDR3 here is CASSLEGSSGNTIYF. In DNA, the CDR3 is TGCGCCAGCAGCTTGGAGGGGAGCTCTGGAAACACCATATATTTT. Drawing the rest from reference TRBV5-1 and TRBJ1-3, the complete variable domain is KAGVTQTPRYLIKTRGQQVTLSCSPISGHRSVSWYQQTPGQGLQFLFEYFSETQRNKGNFPGRFSGRQFSNSRSEMNVSTLELGDSALYLCASSLEGSSGNTIYFGEGSWLTVV.

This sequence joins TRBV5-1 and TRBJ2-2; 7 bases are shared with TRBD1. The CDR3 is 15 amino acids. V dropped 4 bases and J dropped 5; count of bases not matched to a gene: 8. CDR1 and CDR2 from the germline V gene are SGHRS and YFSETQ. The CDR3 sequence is CASSRRTGVTGELFF. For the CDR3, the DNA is TGCGCCAGCAGCCGGCGGACAGGTGTGACCGGGGAGCTGTTTTTT.